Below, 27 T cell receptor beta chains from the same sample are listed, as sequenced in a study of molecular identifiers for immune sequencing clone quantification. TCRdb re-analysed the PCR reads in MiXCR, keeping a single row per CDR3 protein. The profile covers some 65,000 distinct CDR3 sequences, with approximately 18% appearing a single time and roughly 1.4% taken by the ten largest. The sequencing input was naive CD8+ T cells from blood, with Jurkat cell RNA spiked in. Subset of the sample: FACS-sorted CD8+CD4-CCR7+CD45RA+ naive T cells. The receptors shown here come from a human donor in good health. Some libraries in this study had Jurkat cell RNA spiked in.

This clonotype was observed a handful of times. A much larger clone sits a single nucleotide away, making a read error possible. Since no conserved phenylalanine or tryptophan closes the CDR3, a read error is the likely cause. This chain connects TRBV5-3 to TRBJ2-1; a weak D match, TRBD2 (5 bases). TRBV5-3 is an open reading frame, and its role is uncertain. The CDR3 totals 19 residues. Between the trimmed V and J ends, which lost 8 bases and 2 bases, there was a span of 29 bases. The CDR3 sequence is CASSGEAAQGWKTYNEQFL. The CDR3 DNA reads TGTGCCAGCAGCGGCGAGGCGGCCCAAGGTTGGAAGACCTACAATGAGCAGTTCCTC.

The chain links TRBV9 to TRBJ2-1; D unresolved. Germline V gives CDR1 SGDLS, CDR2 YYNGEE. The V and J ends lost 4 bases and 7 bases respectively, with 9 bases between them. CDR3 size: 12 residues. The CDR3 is CASSSRWNEQFF. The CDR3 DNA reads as TGTGCCAGCAGCTCGCGTTGGAATGAGCAGTTCTTC.

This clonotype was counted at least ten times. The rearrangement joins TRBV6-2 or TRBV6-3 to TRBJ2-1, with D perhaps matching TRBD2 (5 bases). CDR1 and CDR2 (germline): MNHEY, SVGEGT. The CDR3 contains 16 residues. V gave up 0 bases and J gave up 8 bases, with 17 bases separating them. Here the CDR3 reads CASSYSALAPLDEQFF. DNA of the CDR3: TGTGCCAGCAGTTACTCGGCGCTAGCTCCCTTGGATGAGCAGTTCTTC.

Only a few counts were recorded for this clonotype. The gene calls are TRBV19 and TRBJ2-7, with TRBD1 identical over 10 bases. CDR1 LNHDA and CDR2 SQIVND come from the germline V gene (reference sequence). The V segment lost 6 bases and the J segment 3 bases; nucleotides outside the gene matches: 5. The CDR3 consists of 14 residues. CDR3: CASSAGTGDYEQYF. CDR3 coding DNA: TGTGCCAGTAGCGCCGGGACAGGGGACTACGAGCAGTACTTC.

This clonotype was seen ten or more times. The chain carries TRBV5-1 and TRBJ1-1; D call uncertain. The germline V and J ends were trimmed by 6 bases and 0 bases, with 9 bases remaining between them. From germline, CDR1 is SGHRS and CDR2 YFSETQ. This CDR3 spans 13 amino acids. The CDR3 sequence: CASTDEVNTEAFF. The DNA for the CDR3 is TGCGCCAGCACGGACGAGGTGAACACTGAAGCTTTCTTT.

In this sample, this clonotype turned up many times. The CDR3 spells CASSLFPDGSMNTQYF. CDR3 in DNA: TGCGCCAGCAGCTTGTTTCCGGACGGTAGTATGAATACGCAGTATTTT. J is TRBJ2-3 and V is TRBV5-1, with no clear D. Trimming took 1 base from V and 7 from J, leaving 19 bases between them. CDR1 is SGHRS, CDR2 YFSETQ, per germline. CDR3 size: 16 residues.

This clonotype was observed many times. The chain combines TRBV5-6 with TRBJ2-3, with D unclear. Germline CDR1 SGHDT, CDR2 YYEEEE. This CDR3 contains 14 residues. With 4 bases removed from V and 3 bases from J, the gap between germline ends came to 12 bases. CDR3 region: CASSSRARTDTQYF. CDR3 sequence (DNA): TGTGCCAGCAGCAGCCGGGCTAGAACAGATACGCAGTATTTT.

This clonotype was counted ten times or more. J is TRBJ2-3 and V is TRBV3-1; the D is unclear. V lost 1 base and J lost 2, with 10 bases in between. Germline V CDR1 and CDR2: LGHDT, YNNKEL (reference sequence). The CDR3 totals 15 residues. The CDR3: CASSQGVSNTDTQYF. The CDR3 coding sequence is TGTGCCAGCAGCCAAGGAGTGTCGAACACAGATACGCAGTATTTT.

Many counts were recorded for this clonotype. The CDR3 sequence: CAISDDRDEKLFF. CDR3 coding DNA: TGTGCCATCAGTGACGACAGAGATGAAAAACTGTTTTTT. The rearrangement links TRBV10-3 to TRBJ1-4; possibly TRBD1 for D (5 bases). Trimming removed 3 bases at V and 6 bases at J, with 8 bases between. Germline V gives CDR1 ENHRY, CDR2 SYGVKD. This CDR3 region has 13 residues.

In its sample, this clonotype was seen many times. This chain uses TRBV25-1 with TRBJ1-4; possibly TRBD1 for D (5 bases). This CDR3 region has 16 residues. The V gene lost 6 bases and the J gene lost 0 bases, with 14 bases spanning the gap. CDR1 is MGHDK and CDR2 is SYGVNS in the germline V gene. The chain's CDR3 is CASRATETATNEKLFF. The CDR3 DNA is TGTGCCAGCAGGGCGACAGAGACGGCAACTAATGAAAAACTGTTTTTT.

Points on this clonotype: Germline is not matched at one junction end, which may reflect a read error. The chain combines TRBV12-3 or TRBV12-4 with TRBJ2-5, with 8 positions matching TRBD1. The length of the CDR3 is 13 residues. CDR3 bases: TGTGCCAGCGGACCCAGGGGGCTAGAGGCCCAGTACTTC. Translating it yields CASGPRGLEAQYF.

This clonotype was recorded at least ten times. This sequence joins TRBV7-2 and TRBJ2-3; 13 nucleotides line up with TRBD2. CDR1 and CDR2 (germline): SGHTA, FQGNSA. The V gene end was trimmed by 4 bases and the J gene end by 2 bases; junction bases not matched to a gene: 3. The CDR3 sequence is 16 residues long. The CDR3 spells CASSSGTSGITDTQYF. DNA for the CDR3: TGTGCCAGCAGCTCCGGGACTAGCGGGATCACAGATACGCAGTATTTT.

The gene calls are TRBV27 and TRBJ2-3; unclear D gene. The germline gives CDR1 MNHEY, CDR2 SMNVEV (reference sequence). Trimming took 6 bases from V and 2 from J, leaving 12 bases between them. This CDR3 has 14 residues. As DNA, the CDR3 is TGTGCCAGCAGCTGGGGTCTGAACACAGATACGCAGTATTTT. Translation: CASSWGLNTDTQYF.

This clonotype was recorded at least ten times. In DNA, the CDR3 is TGTGCTAGTGGTCAGGCCCCAGCGGCGCAAAACATTCAGTACTTC. Amino acid sequence: CASGQAPAAQNIQYF. The gene calls are TRBV12-5 and TRBJ2-4; D possibly corresponds to TRBD2 (5 bases). The CDR3 extends over 15 amino acids. The germline gives CDR1 LGHNT, CDR2 FRNRAP. Deletions cut 5 bases from V and 5 bases from J, with 16 bases between.

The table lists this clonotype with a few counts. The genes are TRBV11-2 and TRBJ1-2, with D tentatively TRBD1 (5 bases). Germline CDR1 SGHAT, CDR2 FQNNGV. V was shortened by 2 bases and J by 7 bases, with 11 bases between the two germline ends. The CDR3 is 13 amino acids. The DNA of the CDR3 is TGTGCCAGCAGCTTACAGGGTGGCGGTGGCTACACCTTC. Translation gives CASSLQGGGGYTF.

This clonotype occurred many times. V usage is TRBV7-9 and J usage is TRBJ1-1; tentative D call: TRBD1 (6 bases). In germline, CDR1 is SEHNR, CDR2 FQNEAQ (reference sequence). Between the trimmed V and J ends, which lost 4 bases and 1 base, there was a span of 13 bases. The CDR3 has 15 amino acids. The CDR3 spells CASSSGDTANTEAFF. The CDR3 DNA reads TGTGCCAGCAGCTCCGGGGACACGGCGAACACTGAAGCTTTCTTT.

The CDR3 DNA sequence: TGTGCCAGCAGATCTACCAATGAGCAGTTCTTC. It translates to CASRSTNEQFF. This chain connects TRBV6-2 or TRBV6-3 to TRBJ2-1; D remains unclear. Germline lookup yields CDR1 MNHEY and CDR2 SVGEGT. Trimming removed 6 bases at V and 6 bases at J, with 6 bases between. This CDR3 comprises 11 residues.

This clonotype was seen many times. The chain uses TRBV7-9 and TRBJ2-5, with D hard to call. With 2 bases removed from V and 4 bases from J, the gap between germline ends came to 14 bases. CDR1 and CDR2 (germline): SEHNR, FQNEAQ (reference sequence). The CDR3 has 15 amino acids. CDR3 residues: CASSLIPSDGETQYF. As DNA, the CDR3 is TGTGCCAGCAGCTTAATTCCGTCGGATGGAGAGACCCAGTACTTC.

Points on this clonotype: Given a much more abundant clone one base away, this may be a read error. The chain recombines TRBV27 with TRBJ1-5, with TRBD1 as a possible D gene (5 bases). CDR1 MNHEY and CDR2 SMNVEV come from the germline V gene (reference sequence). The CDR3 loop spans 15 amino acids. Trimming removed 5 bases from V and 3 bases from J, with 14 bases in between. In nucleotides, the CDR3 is TGTGCCAGCAGTGGTGGGGCAGCTATCAATCAGCCCCAGCATTTT. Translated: CASSGGAAINQPQHF.

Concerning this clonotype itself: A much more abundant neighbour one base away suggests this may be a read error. CDR3 protein: CATSDSPYGGHNEQFF. The CDR3 coding sequence is TGTGCCACCAGTGATTCGCCCTACGGAGGGCACAATGAGCAGTTCTTC. The chain combines TRBV24-1 with TRBJ2-1; D is possibly TRBD2 (6 bases). The CDR3 runs 16 residues. CDR1 is KGHDR, CDR2 SFDVKD, per germline. Trimming took 2 bases from V and 5 from J, leaving 15 bases between them.

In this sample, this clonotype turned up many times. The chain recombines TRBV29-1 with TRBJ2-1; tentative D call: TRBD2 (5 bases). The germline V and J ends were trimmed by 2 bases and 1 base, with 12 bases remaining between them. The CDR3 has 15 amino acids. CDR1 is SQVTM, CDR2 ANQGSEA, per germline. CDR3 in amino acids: CSVERTGSSYNEQFF. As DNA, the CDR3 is TGCAGCGTTGAAAGGACGGGGAGTTCCTACAATGAGCAGTTCTTC.

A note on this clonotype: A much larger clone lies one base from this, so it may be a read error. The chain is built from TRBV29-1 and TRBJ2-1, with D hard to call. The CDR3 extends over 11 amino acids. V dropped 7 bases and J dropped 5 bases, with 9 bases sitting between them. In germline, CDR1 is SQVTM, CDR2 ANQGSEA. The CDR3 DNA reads TGCAGCGCTCTAAGGAACAATGAGCAGTTCTTC. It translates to CSALRNNEQFF.

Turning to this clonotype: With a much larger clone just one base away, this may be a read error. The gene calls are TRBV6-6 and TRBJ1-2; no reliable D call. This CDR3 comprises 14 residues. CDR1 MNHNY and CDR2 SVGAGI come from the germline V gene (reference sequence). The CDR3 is CASSHSSDNYGYTF. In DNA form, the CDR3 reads TGTGCCAGCAGTCACTCGAGCGATAACTATGGCTACACCTTC.

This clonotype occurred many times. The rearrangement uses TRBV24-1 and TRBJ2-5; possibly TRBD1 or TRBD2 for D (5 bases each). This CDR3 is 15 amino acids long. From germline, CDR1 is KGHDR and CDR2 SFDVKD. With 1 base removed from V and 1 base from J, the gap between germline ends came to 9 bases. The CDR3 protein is CATSDFSGLQETQYF. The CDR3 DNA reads TGTGCCACCAGTGATTTTTCGGGGCTCCAAGAGACCCAGTACTTC.

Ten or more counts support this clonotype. The DNA for the CDR3 is TGCAGTGCTAGAGACCGGCACTCTGGGGCCAACGTCCTGACTTTC. Amino acid sequence: CSARDRHSGANVLTF. The chain employs TRBV20-1 and TRBJ2-6, with unresolved D. The V gene lost 0 bases and the J gene lost 0 bases, with 6 bases spanning the gap. Germline V CDR1 and CDR2: DFQATT, SNEGSKA (reference sequence). CDR3 size: 15 residues.

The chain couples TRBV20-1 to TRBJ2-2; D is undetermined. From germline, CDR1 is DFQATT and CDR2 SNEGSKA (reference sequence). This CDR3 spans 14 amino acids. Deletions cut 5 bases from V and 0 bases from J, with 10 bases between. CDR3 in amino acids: CSASRRANTGELFF. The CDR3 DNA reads TGCAGTGCTTCCCGTCGGGCGAACACCGGGGAGCTGTTTTTT.

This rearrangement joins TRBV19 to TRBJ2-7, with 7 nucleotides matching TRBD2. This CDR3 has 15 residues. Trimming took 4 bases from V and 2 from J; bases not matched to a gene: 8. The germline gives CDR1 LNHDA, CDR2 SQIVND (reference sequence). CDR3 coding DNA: TGTGCCAGTAGTAACAGGCTCGCGGGGGCCTACGAGCAGTACTTC. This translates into CASSNRLAGAYEQYF. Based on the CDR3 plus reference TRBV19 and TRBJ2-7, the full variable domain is DGGITQSPKYLFRKEGQNVTLSCEQNLNHDAMYWYRQDPGQGLRLIYYSQIVNDFQKGDIAEGYSVSREKKESFPLTVTSAQKNPTAFYLCASSNRLAGAYEQYFGPGTRLTVT.